The source of this T cell receptor (beta chain) is a study of shared clonotypes between healthy human individuals. Across the whole study: Donor ages ranged 18 to 49 years: two women, a few men.

There were no recent acute infections or vaccinations among the donors, who were healthy HIV-negative adults. The germline CDR1 and CDR2 sequences are SNHLY and FYNNEI. The CDR3 runs to 13 residues. The V gene lost 7 bases and the J gene lost 2 bases, with 12 bases spanning the gap. With respect to this clone: Its antigen remains unidentified.

The assay was immunoSEQ multiplex PCR, and TCRdb's table has in-frame clones only and misses some. The table lists 150,000 to 200,000 clones, just under 95% of them singletons. The study's findings and limits: It was the non-shared clonotypes that had lower generation probabilities than clonotypes shared by all four donors. Despite large depth, rarefaction showed incomplete sorted-subset sequencing.

The sample was naive CD4+ T cells sorted from blood. As to subset: CD45RA+ positively selected. This sequence originates from a woman aged 25 to 39 in good health. The chain has TRBV2 and TRBJ2-7, with D possibly matching TRBD1 (6 bases). CDR3 residues: CASNGQRTYEQYF. The CDR3, as DNA: TGTGCCAGCAATGGACAGCGAACCTACGAGCAGTACTTC.